This TCR beta chain was sequenced during a study of T cells after yellow fever vaccination. Study observations and caveats: In post-booster samples, most primary-vaccination clones reappeared (roughly 96% CD4, 88% CD8). From the bulk population, abundant clonotypes could contaminate and appear within FACS-sorted repertoires.

CDR1 is LNHNV and CDR2 is YYDKDF in the germline V gene (reference sequence). V shed 3 bases and J shed 1 base, with 14 bases lying between them. The CDR3 has 16 amino acids. About this clonotype itself: What it binds is unknown.

TCRdb re-analysed the 5' RACE reads in MiXCR, keeping a single row per CDR3 protein. Here the sample spans 450,000 to 550,000 distinct CDR3 sequences, just over 20% being singletons. Sample: PBMCs, taken around 3 weeks after the first yellow fever vaccination. The gene calls are TRBV15 and TRBJ2-3; unclear D gene. The receptor's source is a man aged 18 to 30 who received the YFV17D yellow fever vaccine. The CDR3: CATSRTRPTGTDTQYF. Here the CDR3 DNA reads TGTGCCACCAGCAGGACCCGGCCCACAGGCACAGATACGCAGTATTTT.